Listed below are T cell receptor beta chains from one sample, sequenced in a study of cytomegalovirus exposure and HLA in healthy donors. The table came from immunoSEQ multiplex PCR; TCRdb's copy has only in-frame clones and leaves some out. Among over 150,000 clones listed, approximately 69% were seen once. Sequencing used PBMCs. The receptor source for this set is a man aged 25 to 40 in good health and CMV-seronegative. The conserved cysteine and the conserved F or W are not part of the CDR3 here.

v_call	j_call	cdr3_aa
TRBV5-1	TRBJ2-5	ASSLGGQGQETQY
TRBV7-9	TRBJ2-5	ASSSERGMRETQY
TRBV6-5	TRBJ1-2	ASSDRGVPY
TRBV5-1	TRBJ1-3	ASSLARPGISGNTIY
TRBV27	TRBJ2-7	ASGTLARDEQY
TRBV6-4	TRBJ2-3	ASSDTPTSGGPDTQY
TRBV9	TRBJ2-2	ASMKGFTGELF
TRBV5-6	NA	ASSLTLTGAYEQY
TRBV6-5	TRBJ1-1	ASGQGTEAF
TRBV6-6	TRBJ2-3	ASSLRTGGTDTQY
TRBV28	TRBJ1-1	ASIPWGQGAVNTEAF
TRBV28	TRBJ2-7	ASTPPTPGTGSREQY
TRBV6-5	TRBJ2-1	ASSYDRDNEQF
TRBV6-5	TRBJ1-2	ASSYPSEANYGYT
TRBV19	TRBJ2-7	ASSIGQGAPYEQY
TRBV5-4	TRBJ1-2	ASSSPGAQGACGYT
TRBV18	TRBJ1-5	ASSPDRGNQPQH
TRBV25-1	TRBJ2-2	ASSESHTADTGELF
TRBV9	TRBJ2-7	ASSVGQGGYEQY
TRBV7-9	TRBJ1-1	ASSSAGGTEAF
TRBV7-9	TRBJ1-5	ASSSGTGSGQPQH
TRBV7-2	TRBJ2-7	ASSLFGGSSYEQY
TRBV6-6	TRBJ2-1	ASRPPRDRVNEQF
TRBV7-9	TRBJ2-1	ASSWVETGASNEQF
TRBV2	TRBJ2-7	ASSEIDGEQY
TRBV19	TRBJ1-5	ASRREGSNQPQH
TRBV5-1	TRBJ2-7	ASSLAMTRLASYEQY
TRBV2	TRBJ1-5	ASSLGHPSNQPQH
TRBV4-1	TRBJ2-2	ASSLGTSNTNTGELF
TRBV5-4	TRBJ1-2	ASSLTAGAGYGYT
TRBV7-9	TRBJ2-2	ASSQSGTSGSGELF
TRBV5-4	TRBJ2-7	ASSFGTGVSYEQY
TRBV19	TRBJ1-4	ASSSTSGQNEKLF
TRBV7-2	TRBJ1-6	ASRRDSAYNSPLH
TRBV5-1	TRBJ1-2	ASSLEDSGNYGYT
TRBV7-2	TRBJ1-3	ASSPPGQGTSGNTIY
TRBV9	TRBJ2-1	ASSPRGGTSGGRSYNEQF
TRBV6-5	TRBJ1-1	ASSFVKSGNTEAF
TRBV13	TRBJ2-1	ASSNHRDSFTWEQF
TRBV4-2	TRBJ1-4	ASSQDPGSPNEKLF
TRBV5-4	TRBJ1-1	ASSSMAGRGTEAF
TRBV19	TRBJ1-5	ASRTGTHQPQH
TRBV6-5	TRBJ2-1	ASRPLATSYNEQF
TRBV29-1	TRBJ1-2	SVASGSGMGNYGYT
TRBV4-3	TRBJ2-1	ASSQDLLQGGQF
TRBV5-4	TRBJ2-3	ASSLGVGSGGRPTDTQY
TRBV2	TRBJ1-1	ASRPTFGGSEAF
TRBV10-3	TRBJ2-7	AISESVTLSYEQY
TRBV5-4	TRBJ2-5	ASSFGQEKETQY
TRBV6-5	TRBJ2-7	ASSYSQGGSYEQY
TRBV28	TRBJ1-1	ASTLEGNTEAF
TRBV5-1	TRBJ2-2	ASSYLLSQENTGELF
TRBV5-6	TRBJ2-1	ASSAAGGLTYNEQF
TRBV5-1	TRBJ2-1	ASSSGGGFSYNEQF